This is a list of T cell receptor beta chains from one sample in a study of PD-L1 blockade in urothelial cancer. Clones were sequenced by immunoSEQ multiplex PCR, and TCRdb holds only the in-frame ones, with some missing. Counted here are 100,000 or so clones, approximately 91% occurring once; the ten biggest clones make up 0.85% to 1%. This material consisted of PBMCs, taken around atezolizumab (anti-PD-L1) treatment. The receptors here all came from a woman of 80 years or more with urothelial cancer. Each CDR3 is given with its conserved first and last residue. The D gene is left open where the match is weak. Size values are once, few and many counts, or a class for expanded clones, and some rows have none.

few	.	TRBV2	TRBJ1-1	CARLATGESTEAFF	TGTGCCCGTCTTGCGACCGGGGAGTCGACTGAAGCTTTCTTT
.	TRBD2	TRBV5-1	TRBJ2-7	CASSPTTSGTYEQYF	TGCGCCAGCAGCCCCACGACTAGCGGAACCTACGAGCAGTACTTC
.	.	TRBV19	TRBJ1-2	CASSIGRAGDYGYTF	TGTGCCAGTAGTATAGGAAGGGCAGGGGACTATGGCTACACCTTC
.	.	TRBV28	TRBJ2-2	CASSTEDNANTGELFF	TGTGCCAGCAGTACCGAGGACAACGCGAACACCGGGGAGCTGTTTTTT
.	TRBD2	TRBV11-3	TRBJ2-2	CASSRGLAGAGELFF	TGTGCCAGCAGCCGGGGGCTAGCGGGAGCCGGGGAGCTGTTTTTT
.	TRBD1	TRBV2	TRBJ2-7	CASRDRVVNEQYF	TGTGCCAGCCGGGACAGGGTAGTCAACGAGCAGTACTTC
few	.	TRBV2	TRBJ1-2	CASSDTGTGYTF	TGTGCCAGCAGCGACACTGGTACGGGCTACACCTTC
.	TRBD1	TRBV10-3	TRBJ2-1	CAIAPTGLSYNEQFF	TGTGCCATCGCCCCGACAGGGCTCTCCTACAATGAGCAGTTCTTC
.	.	TRBV11-3	TRBJ1-1	CASSREVNTEAFF	TGTGCCAGCAGCAGGGAGGTGAACACTGAAGCTTTCTTT
few	.	TRBV27	TRBJ2-7	CASSWIRQGTSEQYF	TGTGCCAGCAGTTGGATTCGGCAGGGGACCTCCGAGCAGTACTTC
.	.	TRBV7-2	TRBJ2-5	CASSLGGRETQYF	TGTGCCAGCAGCTTAGGAGGCCGGGAGACCCAGTACTTC
.	TRBD1	TRBV7-8	TRBJ2-7	CASSLGGTGVYEQYF	TGTGCCAGCAGCTTAGGGGGGACAGGGGTATACGAGCAGTACTTC
.	TRBD2	TRBV6-1	TRBJ2-3	CASSETTLAGDTQYF	TGTGCCAGCAGTGAAACGACCCTAGCGGGAGATACGCAGTATTTT
.	.	TRBV11-2	TRBJ2-5	CASSLEIAVQETQYF	TGTGCCAGCAGCTTAGAGATAGCCGTCCAAGAGACCCAGTACTTC
few	.	TRBV18	TRBJ1-3	CASSPRQGLPSGNTIYF	TGTGCCAGCTCACCAAGGCAGGGCCTACCCTCTGGAAACACCATATATTTT
.	.	TRBV28	TRBJ1-2	CASRDPRGGSGYTF	TGTGCCAGCAGGGATCCGCGGGGGGGCTCTGGCTACACCTTC
.	TRBD1	TRBV10-3	TRBJ2-7	CATLGQGGAHEQYF	TGTGCCACCCTCGGACAGGGTGGGGCCCACGAGCAGTACTTC
.	TRBD1	TRBV28	TRBJ1-1	CASSRQGANTEAFF	TGTGCCAGCAGTAGACAGGGGGCAAACACTGAAGCTTTCTTT
.	.	TRBV7-9	TRBJ2-1	CASSGKPSGSSYNEQFF	TGTGCCAGCAGTGGAAAGCCCTCGGGGAGCTCCTACAATGAGCAGTTCTTC
.	TRBD2	TRBV11-2	TRBJ2-1	CASSTLQTSGYNEQFF	TGTGCCAGCAGCACTCTTCAGACTAGCGGGTACAATGAGCAGTTCTTC
.	.	TRBV10-1	TRBJ1-5	CASSGEGNQPQHF	TGCGCCAGCAGTGGGGAGGGCAATCAGCCCCAGCATTTT
.	.	TRBV29-1	TRBJ1-4	CSVGRSGATNEKLFF	TGCAGCGTCGGACGCAGCGGGGCAACTAATGAAAAACTGTTTTTT
.	.	TRBV7-3	TRBJ2-7	CASSSQSGYEQYF	TGTGCCAGCAGCTCCCAGTCGGGCTACGAGCAGTACTTC
few	.	TRBV4-1	TRBJ2-7	CASSHQGLSEQYF	TGCGCCAGCAGCCACCAAGGACTAAGCGAGCAGTACTTC
few	TRBD2	TRBV18	TRBJ2-1	CASSPERGRNEQFF	TGTGCCAGCTCACCTGAGCGGGGGCGGAATGAGCAGTTCTTC
.	.	TRBV5-1	TRBJ2-1	CASSSDWGPNEQFF	TGCGCCAGCAGCTCCGATTGGGGGCCGAATGAGCAGTTCTTC
.	.	TRBV9	TRBJ2-3	CASSVGGRGGGTDTQYF	TGTGCCAGCAGCGTAGGAGGGAGAGGGGGGGGGACAGATACGCAGTATTTT
.	.	TRBV27	TRBJ1-1	CASRNRVIGTEAFF	TGTGCCAGCAGAAACAGGGTCATCGGCACTGAAGCTTTCTTT
once	TRBD1	TRBV2	TRBJ1-5	CASSDRGLGQPQHF	TGTGCCAGCAGTGACAGGGGGCTGGGTCAGCCCCAGCATTTT
once	.	TRBV5-1	TRBJ2-3	CASSASDRTDTQYF	TGCGCCAGCAGCGCATCGGACAGAACAGATACGCAGTATTTT
.	TRBD2	TRBV5-1	TRBJ2-5	CASSLGTSGAPQETQYF	TGCGCCAGCAGCTTGGGGACTAGCGGGGCACCCCAAGAGACCCAGTACTTC
.	.	TRBV5-1	TRBJ1-2	CASSSGQTNYGYTF	TGCGCCAGCAGCTCTGGACAGACTAACTATGGCTACACCTTC
.	TRBD1	TRBV5-1	TRBJ2-5	CASTRTGRETQYF	TGCGCCAGCACCAGGACAGGTCGAGAGACCCAGTACTTC
.	.	TRBV28	TRBJ2-3	CASSFRSGTQYF	TGTGCCAGCAGTTTCCGATCGGGGACGCAGTATTTT
.	.	TRBV19	TRBJ1-3	CASRWATGNTIYF	TGTGCCAGTAGATGGGCCACTGGAAACACCATATATTTT
.	.	TRBV6-5	TRBJ2-7	CASSKLGRAAEQYF	TGTGCCAGCAGTAAACTGGGCCGAGCGGCCGAGCAGTACTTC
.	TRBD2	TRBV30	TRBJ2-1	CAWSVGGSSNEQFF	TGTGCCTGGAGTGTGGGCGGGAGTAGCAATGAGCAGTTCTTC
.	TRBD1	TRBV5-4	TRBJ1-5	CASSLDRGINQPQHF	TGTGCCAGCAGCTTGGACAGGGGAATTAATCAGCCCCAGCATTTT
.	.	TRBV5-6	TRBJ2-3	CASSLGQATDTQYF	TGTGCCAGCAGCTTGGGACAAGCCACAGATACGCAGTATTTT
.	TRBD2	TRBV11-2	TRBJ2-5	CASSLGGVLAGVSETQYF	TGTGCCAGCAGCTTAGGAGGGGTGCTAGCGGGAGTATCGGAGACCCAGTACTTC
.	.	TRBV6-6	TRBJ1-1	CASSLNRVRGTEAFF	TGTGCCAGCAGTTTAAACAGGGTAAGGGGCACTGAAGCTTTCTTT
.	.	TRBV6-1	TRBJ2-2	CASSEQGNTGELFF	TGTGCCAGCAGTGAACAGGGTAACACCGGGGAGCTGTTTTTT
few	.	TRBV9	TRBJ2-3	CASSVGASDRTDTQYF	TGTGCCAGCAGCGTAGGGGCTAGCGATCGCACAGATACGCAGTATTTT
.	.	TRBV19	TRBJ1-1	CASSIAGGANTEAFF	TGTGCCAGTAGTATAGCCGGTGGGGCGAACACTGAAGCTTTCTTT
.	.	TRBV19	TRBJ1-1	CASTGRGNTEAFF	TGTGCCAGTACAGGGAGGGGGAACACTGAAGCTTTCTTT
.	TRBD1	TRBV7-6	TRBJ2-3	CASSGTGGRTDTQYF	TGTGCCAGCAGCGGGACAGGGGGTCGCACAGATACGCAGTATTTT
.	.	TRBV27	TRBJ2-7	CASSWSGGIYEQYF	TGTGCCAGCAGTTGGTCCGGAGGTATTTACGAGCAGTACTTC
.	.	TRBV6-1	TRBJ1-1	CAGGSGGANTEAFF	TGTGCCGGAGGTTCTGGGGGGGCGAACACTGAAGCTTTCTTT
.	.	TRBV27	TRBJ2-1	CASSLSLVGGYNEQFF	TGTGCCAGCAGTTTATCGCTGGTAGGCGGGTACAATGAGCAGTTCTTC
.	.	TRBV19	TRBJ2-7	CASSRDLLTYEQYF	TGTGCCAGTAGTAGGGACTTACTTACCTACGAGCAGTACTTC
.	TRBD2	TRBV6-1	TRBJ2-7	CASSEGTSFIYEQYF	TGTGCCAGCAGTGAAGGGACTAGCTTTATCTACGAGCAGTACTTC
.	.	TRBV7-9	TRBJ1-4	CASSFGGSEKLFF	TGTGCCAGCAGCTTCGGAGGGAGTGAAAAACTGTTTTTT